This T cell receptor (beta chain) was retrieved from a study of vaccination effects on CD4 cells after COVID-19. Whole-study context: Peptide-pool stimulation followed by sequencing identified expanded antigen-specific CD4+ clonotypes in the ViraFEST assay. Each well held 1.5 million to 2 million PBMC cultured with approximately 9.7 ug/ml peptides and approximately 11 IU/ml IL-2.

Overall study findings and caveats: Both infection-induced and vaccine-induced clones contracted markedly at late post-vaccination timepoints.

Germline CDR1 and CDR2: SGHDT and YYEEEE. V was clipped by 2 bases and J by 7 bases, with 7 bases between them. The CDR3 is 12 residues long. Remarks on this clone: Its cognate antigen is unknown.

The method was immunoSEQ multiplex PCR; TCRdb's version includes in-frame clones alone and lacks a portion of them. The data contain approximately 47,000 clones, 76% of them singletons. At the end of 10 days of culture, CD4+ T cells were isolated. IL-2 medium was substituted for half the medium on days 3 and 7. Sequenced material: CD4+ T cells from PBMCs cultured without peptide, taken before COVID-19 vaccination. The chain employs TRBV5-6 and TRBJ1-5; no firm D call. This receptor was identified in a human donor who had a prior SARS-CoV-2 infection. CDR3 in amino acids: CASSFLEQPQHF. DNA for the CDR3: TGTGCCAGCAGCTTTTTGGAACAGCCCCAGCATTTT.